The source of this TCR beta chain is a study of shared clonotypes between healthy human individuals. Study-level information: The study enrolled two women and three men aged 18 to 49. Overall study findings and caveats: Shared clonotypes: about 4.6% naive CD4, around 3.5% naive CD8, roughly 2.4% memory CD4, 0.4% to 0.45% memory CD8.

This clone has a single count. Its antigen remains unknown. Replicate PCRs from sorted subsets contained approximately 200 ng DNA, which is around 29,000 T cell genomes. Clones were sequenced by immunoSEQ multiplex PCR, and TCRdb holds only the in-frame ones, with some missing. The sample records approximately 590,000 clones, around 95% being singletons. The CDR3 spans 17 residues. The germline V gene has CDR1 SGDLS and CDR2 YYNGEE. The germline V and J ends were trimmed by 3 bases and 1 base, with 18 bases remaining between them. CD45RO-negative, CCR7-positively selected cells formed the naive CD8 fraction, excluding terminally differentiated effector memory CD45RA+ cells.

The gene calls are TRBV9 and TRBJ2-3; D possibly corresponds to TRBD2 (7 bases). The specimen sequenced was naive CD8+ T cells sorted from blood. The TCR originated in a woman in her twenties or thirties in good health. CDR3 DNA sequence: TGTGCCAGCAGCGAGACCCGAGGGGGAGGGGGCACAGATACGCAGTATTTT. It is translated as CASSETRGGGGTDTQYF.